These T cell receptor beta chains were read from a single sample in a study of T cell repertoires in ileal Crohn's disease. Sequenced by immunoSEQ multiplex PCR; TCRdb stores in-frame clones only, minus some. The sample holds 6,400 or so clones; about four fifths are singletons and the top ten take about 9.3%. The sequencing sample was made of ileal tissue. The receptors come from an adult with Crohn's disease. CDR3s include the opening cysteine and the closing phenylalanine or tryptophan. The D gene is left open where the match is weak. Where a row states a size, it is once, few, many or the class of an expanded clone; other rows omit it.

D gene,J gene,V gene,clone size,CDR3 DNA,CDR3 protein
TRBD1,TRBJ2-7,TRBV10-3,.,TGTGCCATCAGAGGACAGGGGGCGAACGAGCAGTACTTC,CAIRGQGANEQYF
.,TRBJ2-7,TRBV4-2,.,TGTGCCAGCAGCCTCTTCTCGACCGGGGGCGCCGGGTACGAGCAGTACTTC,CASSLFSTGGAGYEQYF
TRBD2,TRBJ2-7,TRBV5-1,.,TGCGCCAGCAGCTTGCAGCGGGGGGCACGCGAGCAGTACTTC,CASSLQRGAREQYF
TRBD1,TRBJ2-7,TRBV10-3,.,TGTGCCATCAGGGGGACAGGGGGCGCCTCCTACGAGCAGTACTTC,CAIRGTGGASYEQYF
.,TRBJ2-2,TRBV2,once,TGTGCCAGCAGCCTGGAGGGGGGCCCATCTGCCGGGGAGCTGTTTTTT,CASSLEGGPSAGELFF
TRBD1,TRBJ1-1,TRBV10-2,.,TGCGCCAGCAGCGCGATCGACAGGGGGAACACTGAAGCTTTCTTT,CASSAIDRGNTEAFF
TRBD2,TRBJ2-7,TRBV9,few,TGTGCCAGCAGCGTAGGCAGCCGGAGACTAGCGGGGGCCTACGAGCAGTACTTC,CASSVGSRRLAGAYEQYF
TRBD1,TRBJ1-2,TRBV4-1,.,TGCGCCAGCAGCCAAGAGGGGACAGGGCTCAACTATGGCTACACCTTC,CASSQEGTGLNYGYTF
.,TRBJ2-3,TRBV5-1,.,TGCGCCAGCAGGGAGGAGTCTACCGCAGATACGCAGTATTTT,CASREESTADTQYF
TRBD2,TRBJ2-3,TRBV5-4,.,TGTGCCAGCAGCCCCGCTAGCGGGGTGCCAGATACGCAGTATTTT,CASSPASGVPDTQYF
.,TRBJ1-2,TRBV10-2,.,TGCGCCAGCAGTAGGCAGGACATCTATGGCTACACCTTC,CASSRQDIYGYTF
.,TRBJ1-6,TRBV5-8,.,TGTGCCAGCAGCTTGGGGGAGTGGGGCCTTGGTAATTCACCCCTCCACTTT,CASSLGEWGLGNSPLHF
.,TRBJ2-3,TRBV11-2,.,TGTGCCAGCAGCTTAATCGTGGGGGGCACAGATACGCAGTATTTT,CASSLIVGGTDTQYF
.,TRBJ1-1,TRBV30,.,TGTGCCTGGAGTGGACATGCGAACACTGAAGCTTTCTTT,CAWSGHANTEAFF
TRBD1,TRBJ1-2,TRBV6-1,.,TGTGCCAGCCGAGTGGGACAGTACTATGGCTACACCTTC,CASRVGQYYGYTF
TRBD1,TRBJ2-4,TRBV5-4,few,TGTGCCAGCAGCTTGCCAGGGGACAGCCAAAACATTCAGTACTTC,CASSLPGDSQNIQYF
.,TRBJ2-6,TRBV5-5,.,TGTGCCAGCAGCCAATCTGGGGCCAACGTCCTGACTTTC,CASSQSGANVLTF
.,TRBJ2-5,TRBV6-4,.,TGTGCCAGCAGCGCCGAGGCGGGTGGGGAAGAGACCCAGTACTTC,CASSAEAGGEETQYF
TRBD1,TRBJ2-7,TRBV11-2,.,TGTGCCAGCAGCCTCCGGACAGGACCCTACGAGCAGTACTTC,CASSLRTGPYEQYF
.,TRBJ1-2,TRBV16,.,TGTGCCAGCAGCCAATCGTCTTCAGCTACCTATGGCTACACCTTC,CASSQSSSATYGYTF
TRBD1,TRBJ2-3,TRBV5-1,.,TGCGCCAGCAGCCCGGACAGGTCGACAGATACGCAGTATTTT,CASSPDRSTDTQYF
.,TRBJ1-1,TRBV7-6,.,TGTGCCAGCAGCTTAGATATGGGTGGTCCCACTGAAGCTTTCTTT,CASSLDMGGPTEAFF
.,TRBJ2-5,TRBV23-1,.,TGCGCCAGCAGTCAATCTTACGGCCAAGAGACCCAGTACTTC,CASSQSYGQETQYF